This T cell receptor (beta chain) was sequenced during a study of siplizumab effects on memory and regulatory T cells. Some clones are missing from TCRdb's copy, which holds only in-frame ones; the method was immunoSEQ multiplex PCR. Of some 97,000 clones listed, 90% to 95% are singletons. Germline V gives CDR1 MGHRA, CDR2 YSYEKL. J gave up 5 bases and V 5 bases, and 12 bases lay outside the gene matches. This CDR3 has 17 amino acids. The genes are TRBV4-1 and TRBJ2-3, with TRBD2 matching over 11 bases. The sample was Tregs sorted from blood. The receptor was isolated from a human donor in good health. As DNA, the CDR3 is TGCGCCAGCAGCGGCAATAGCGGGAGGGCTTTGGGAGATACGCAGTATTTT. Encoded protein: CASSGNSGRALGDTQYF.